These 32 T cell receptor beta chains came from one sample sequenced in a study of shared clonotypes between healthy human individuals. Generated by immunoSEQ multiplex PCR, the TCRdb table keeps only in-frame clones and is missing some. Here the sample spans 2 million to 2.5 million clones, more than 90% being singletons. The sequencing input was naive CD4+ T cells sorted from blood. Subset given: CD45RA+ positively selected. The origin of the receptors is a man in his late teens or twenties in good health.

The V and J genes are TRBV9 and TRBJ1-2; D gene unclear. Germline V gene lookup returns CDR1 SGDLS and CDR2 YYNGEE. The CDR3 is made up of 12 amino acids. Trimming removed 4 bases at V and 8 bases at J, with 12 bases between. This CDR3 is CASSYLGSGYTF. In nucleotides, the CDR3 is TGTGCCAGCAGCTATTTAGGTTCGGGCTACACCTTC.

The chain combines TRBV11-3 with TRBJ2-6, with a possible D match to TRBD2 (5 bases). Trimming cost V 5 bases and J 2 bases, with 10 bases left between them. CDR1 SGHNT and CDR2 YENEEA come from the germline V gene. The CDR3 loop spans 15 amino acids. The CDR3 spells CASSAGVAGANVLTF. For the CDR3, the DNA is TGTGCCAGCAGCGCGGGTGTGGCTGGGGCCAACGTCCTGACTTTC.

The V call is TRBV30, the J call TRBJ1-3, with D possibly being TRBD1 (6 bases). The CDR3 runs to 20 residues. The germline V gene encodes CDR1 GTSNPN and CDR2 SVGIG (reference sequence). Trimming removed 2 bases at V and 0 bases at J, with 26 bases between. This CDR3 reads CAWSTPWGGRPNLSGNTIYF. The CDR3 nucleotides read TGTGCCTGGAGTACCCCTTGGGGGGGGCGACCTAATCTCTCTGGAAACACCATATATTTT.

The chain recombines TRBV28 with TRBJ1-2, with D hard to call. The CDR3 is 12 amino acids. The germline gives CDR1 MDHEN, CDR2 SYDVKM. V was pared by 4 bases and J by 8 bases, with 11 bases between. The CDR3 nucleotides are TGTGCCAGCAGTTACCTGTCCTGGGGCTACACCTTC. It yields the protein CASSYLSWGYTF.

The genes are TRBV19 and TRBJ2-5; D is uncertain. Germline V gives CDR1 LNHDA, CDR2 SQIVND (reference sequence). V lost 5 bases and J 1 base, leaving 11 bases between the germline ends. The CDR3 runs 14 residues. In DNA, the CDR3 is TGTGCCAGTAGTGTCACAGACTTCCAAGAGACCCAGTACTTC. It specifies CASSVTDFQETQYF.

The chain links TRBV12-5 to TRBJ1-1; D uncertain. Looked up from germline, CDR1 is LGHNT and CDR2 is FRNRAP. Trimming stripped 3 bases from V and 1 base from J, with 6 bases between. The CDR3 has 13 amino acids. The CDR3 nucleotides are TGTGCTAGTGGTTTAGAACCGAACACTGAAGCTTTCTTT. Translating it yields CASGLEPNTEAFF.

V gene TRBV30 combines with J gene TRBJ2-7; TRBD1 agrees at 9 bases. Germline V lookup: CDR1 GTSNPN, CDR2 SVGIG (reference sequence). The junction had 8 bases not matched to a gene; V was cut back by 3 bases and J by 2 bases. This CDR3 has 15 residues. CDR3 sequence reads: CAWRPRQGEAYEQYF. CDR3 DNA sequence: TGTGCCTGGAGACCTAGACAGGGGGAGGCCTACGAGCAGTACTTC.

The chain uses TRBV19 and TRBJ1-1; perhaps TRBD1 as D (6 bases). The CDR3 is 12 amino acids. CDR1 is LNHDA, CDR2 SQIVND, per germline (reference sequence). Trimming stripped 10 bases from V and 1 base from J, with 10 bases between. The CDR3: CATSDRNTEAFF. DNA of the CDR3: TGTGCCACCTCGGACAGGAACACTGAAGCTTTCTTT.

This sequence joins TRBV7-6 and TRBJ2-5; D is uncertain. The CDR3 is 13 amino acids. The germline V and J ends were trimmed by 5 bases and 5 bases, with 12 bases remaining between them. CDR1 and CDR2 (germline): SGHVS, FNYEAQ. CDR3 amino acids: CASSPPGVETQYF. Written as DNA, the CDR3 is TGTGCCAGCAGCCCTCCTGGGGTGGAGACCCAGTACTTC.

In its sample, this clone was seen once. The chain is built from TRBV30 and TRBJ2-2; D is uncertain. CDR3 length: 14 residues. Germline-derived CDR1 and CDR2 are GTSNPN and SVGIG (reference sequence). Trimming took off 2 bases at V and 0 bases at J, with 7 bases between the two ends. As DNA, the CDR3 is TGTGCCTGGAGTCCAGGCGCGAACACCGGGGAGCTGTTTTTT. Protein: CAWSPGANTGELFF. The full variable domain, in which reference TRBV30 and TRBJ2-2 provide the parts outside the CDR3, is SQTIHQWPATLVQPVGSPLSLECTVEGTSNPNLYWYRQAAGRGLQLLFYSVGIGQISSEVPQNLSASRPQDRQFILSSKKLLLSDSGFYLCAWSPGANTGELFFGEGSRLTVL.

The chain links TRBV7-2 to TRBJ2-3; 13 bases are shared with TRBD2. CDR1 and CDR2 (germline): SGHTA, FQGNSA. The CDR3 is 14 amino acids. Unmatched junction bases numbered 2, after V lost 4 bases and J lost 7 bases. The CDR3 nucleotides read TGTGCCAGCAGCTCACTAGCGGGAGGGTATACGCAGTATTTT. It translates to CASSSLAGGYTQYF.

The V gene is TRBV13, the J gene TRBJ2-2, with TRBD2 matching 7 bases. CDR3 length: 15 residues. Germline V gene data show CDR1 as PRHDT and CDR2 as FYEKMQ (reference sequence). After removal of 6 bases from V and 8 bases from J, the junction contained 12 bases not matched to a gene. CDR3 bases: TGTGCCAGCAGTTCTACCGGGACTATAGCGGGGGAGCTGTTTTTT. It codes for CASSSTGTIAGELFF. Full variable domain (missing parts from reference TRBV13 and TRBJ2-2): AAGVIQSPRHLIKEKRETATLKCYPIPRHDTVYWYQQGPGQDPQFLISFYEKMQSDKGSIPDRFSAQQFSDYHSELNMSSLELGDSALYFCASSSTGTIAGELFFGEGSRLTVL.

This clone was recorded once. This rearrangement joins TRBV5-4 to TRBJ2-2, with 9 bases lining up with TRBD2. CDR3 length: 17 residues. Germline V lookup: CDR1 SGHNT, CDR2 YYREEE (reference sequence). Trimming removed 4 bases from V and 6 bases from J; junction bases left unmatched: 13. The CDR3 DNA sequence: TGTGCCAGCAGCCCGGGGGGTGCTAGCGGGACTTCCGGGGAGCTGTTTTTT. Translating gives CASSPGGASGTSGELFF.

About this clone itself: A junction end diverges from the germline sequence, so it may reflect a read error. This chain uses TRBV6-5 with TRBJ1-1; D perhaps matches TRBD1 (5 bases). Germline V CDR1 and CDR2: MNHEY, SVGAGI. The CDR3 runs 15 residues. DNA of the CDR3: TGTGCCAGCAGTAACTCGAGGGGCCCGACAACTGAAGCTTTCTTT. Its translation: CASSNSRGPTTEAFF.

V gene TRBV10-2 combines with J gene TRBJ2-5, with unresolved D. The V end was cut by 0 bases, the J end by 5 bases, with 10 bases between. Germline V gives CDR1 WSHSY, CDR2 SAAADI. The CDR3 runs to 14 residues. DNA of the CDR3: TGCGCCAGCAGTGAGTCGAGGCAGAGGGAGACCCAGTACTTC. Its translation: CASSESRQRETQYF.

This chain's CDR3 is CASRGGTVNTGELFF. In DNA form, the CDR3 reads TGTGCCAGCAGGGGCGGGACCGTGAACACCGGGGAGCTGTTTTTT. The chain has TRBV2 and TRBJ2-2; maybe TRBD2 (6 bases). The CDR3 covers 15 residues. The germline gives CDR1 SNHLY, CDR2 FYNNEI. Between the trimmed V and J ends, which lost 6 bases and 1 base, there was a span of 12 bases.

The chain carries TRBV9 and TRBJ2-7; 10 bases fit TRBD2. J was trimmed by 0 bases and V by 7 bases; bases with no gene match: 1. In germline, CDR1 is SGDLS, CDR2 YYNGEE. The CDR3 is 13 amino acids. The CDR3 DNA is TGTGCCAGCGCTAGCGGGAGCTCCTACGAGCAGTACTTC. It yields the protein CASASGSSYEQYF.

The genes are TRBV19 and TRBJ1-5, with 10 bases matching TRBD1. V was clipped by 5 bases and J by 1 base; unmatched bases: 8. This CDR3 has 17 residues. The germline V gene encodes CDR1 LNHDA and CDR2 SQIVND (reference sequence). The CDR3 spells CASSGGQGRVSNQPQHF. The CDR3 DNA reads TGTGCCAGTAGTGGGGGACAGGGGCGCGTAAGCAATCAGCCCCAGCATTTT.

This chain joins TRBV18 and TRBJ2-2, with 7 bases that match TRBD2. Germline lookup yields CDR1 KGHSH and CDR2 LQKENI. This CDR3 spans 15 amino acids. V was clipped by 3 bases and J by 7 bases; unmatched bases: 8. The CDR3 loop reads CASSPYSGDGGELFF. The CDR3 bases are TGTGCCAGCTCACCTTACAGCGGGGACGGCGGGGAGCTGTTTTTT.

The chain is built from TRBV19 and TRBJ1-1, with a weak D call TRBD1 (5 bases). The CDR3 length is 13 residues. CDR1 LNHDA and CDR2 SQIVND come from the germline V gene (reference sequence). V was pared by 5 bases and J by 2 bases, with 9 bases between. The CDR3 sequence is CASSRTPNTEAFF. DNA of the CDR3: TGTGCCAGTAGTCGGACACCAAACACTGAAGCTTTCTTT.

The chain combines TRBV10-3 with TRBJ1-6, with TRBD1 matching over 7 bases. With V trimmed by 11 bases and J by 3 bases, 7 bases remained unmatched. CDR1 is ENHRY and CDR2 is SYGVKD in the germline V gene. This CDR3 has 14 amino acids. Here the CDR3 reads CAASGQDYNSPLHF. DNA of the CDR3: TGTGCCGCCTCCGGACAGGACTATAATTCACCCCTCCACTTT.

The rearrangement links TRBV7-8 to TRBJ1-5; D unresolved. CDR1 and CDR2 (germline): SGHVS, FQNEAQ. The V and J ends lost 3 bases and 4 bases respectively, with 7 bases between them. CDR3 length: 13 amino acids. CDR3 sequence: CASSFGPNQPQHF. CDR3 DNA sequence: TGTGCCAGCAGCTTCGGACCGAATCAGCCCCAGCATTTT.

This clone came up once. V is TRBV19 and J is TRBJ1-2, with 8 positions matching TRBD1. V lost 7 bases, J lost 8 bases, and 9 bases stayed unmatched. Germline V gene lookup returns CDR1 LNHDA and CDR2 SQIVND (reference sequence). This CDR3 spans 13 amino acids. CDR3 loop: CASNDRGRSGYTF. The DNA for the CDR3 is TGTGCCAGTAACGACAGGGGAAGGTCCGGCTACACCTTC.

The rearrangement links TRBV6-6 to TRBJ2-3; 7 bases match TRBD1. The trim removed 2 bases at V and 2 bases at J, leaving 1 base unmatched. Germline CDR1 is MNHNY and CDR2 is SVGAGI (reference sequence). CDR3 length: 14 amino acids. CDR3 loop: CASSYGTDTDTQYF. CDR3 DNA sequence: TGTGCCAGCAGTTACGGGACAGACACAGATACGCAGTATTTT.

This sequence joins TRBV30 and TRBJ1-1; possible D gene TRBD1, 6 bases. The V and J ends lost 0 bases and 0 bases respectively, with 14 bases between them. Per the germline V gene, CDR1 is GTSNPN and CDR2 is SVGIG (reference sequence). This CDR3 region has 16 residues. In nucleotides, the CDR3 is TGTGCCTGGAGTGTACGGGGGCTAATAATGAACACTGAAGCTTTCTTT. Encoded protein: CAWSVRGLIMNTEAFF.

Comment on this clone: One end of the junction varies from germline; a read error may be responsible. The V call is TRBV19, the J call TRBJ2-7; 12 bases are a match to TRBD2. Germline loops: CDR1 LNHDA, CDR2 SQIVND (reference sequence). The CDR3 contains 12 residues. In nucleotides, the CDR3 is TGTGCCAGTAGTATGGATACTAGCGGGAGGATCTTC. It specifies CASSMDTSGRIF.

CDR3 region: CASSLDREAFF. CDR3 in DNA: TGCGCCAGCAGTTTGGACAGGGAAGCTTTCTTT. This chain uses TRBV10-2 with TRBJ1-1; 7 bases are shared with TRBD1. Trimming at V came to 5 bases and at J to 8 bases, leaving 2 bases not matched to a gene. CDR3 length equals 11 residues. Germline CDR1 reads WSHSY; CDR2 reads SAAADI.

For this clone: Other nucleotide sequences in the sample specify the same CDR3. This chain joins TRBV18 and TRBJ2-2; D possibly corresponds to TRBD1 (5 bases). The length of the CDR3 is 15 residues. Trimming removed 2 bases at V and 2 bases at J, with 9 bases between. Germline V lookup: CDR1 KGHSH, CDR2 LQKENI. CDR3 in amino acids: CASSPGQGNTGELFF. In DNA, the CDR3 is TGTGCCAGCTCACCAGGGCAGGGCAACACCGGGGAGCTGTTTTTT.

This chain joins TRBV11-3 and TRBJ2-3, with 8 bases identical to TRBD2. The CDR3 has 18 amino acids. V lost 1 base and J lost 6; bases outside the gene matches: 15. Germline V gene data show CDR1 as SGHNT and CDR2 as YENEEA. Here the CDR3 reads CASSLGTLSREGGDTQYF. The CDR3 DNA reads as TGTGCCAGCAGCTTAGGTACGTTGAGTCGGGAGGGCGGGGATACGCAGTATTTT.

The genes are TRBV5-1 and TRBJ2-7, with a weak D call TRBD1 (8 bases). Germline CDR1 is SGHRS and CDR2 is YFSETQ. The CDR3 is made up of 15 amino acids. Between the trimmed V and J ends, which lost 1 base and 3 bases, there was a span of 14 bases. The CDR3 protein is CASSLTQGEGYEQYF. DNA of the CDR3: TGCGCCAGCAGCTTGACACAGGGGGAGGGCTACGAGCAGTACTTC.

The chain uses TRBV12-1 and TRBJ2-1; the tabulated D call, TRBD2, remains unverified against the DNA. TRBV12-1 is classified as a pseudogene. This CDR3 is 18 amino acids long. CDR3 region: CAPERLAGGPSSYNEQFF. The CDR3, as DNA: TGTGCCCCCGAGCGGCTAGCGGGAGGCCCGAGCTCCTACAATGAGCAGTTCTTC.

The V and J genes are TRBV10-3 and TRBJ2-2; 8 nucleotides match TRBD1. With V trimmed by 5 bases and J by 7 bases, 15 bases remained unmatched. There are 17 residues in the CDR3. Germline-derived CDR1 and CDR2 are ENHRY and SYGVKD. CDR3 nucleotide sequence: TGTGCCATCAGTAAAGAGTCCCTGGACAGGGAAATCGGGGAGCTGTTTTTT. Amino acid sequence: CAISKESLDREIGELFF.